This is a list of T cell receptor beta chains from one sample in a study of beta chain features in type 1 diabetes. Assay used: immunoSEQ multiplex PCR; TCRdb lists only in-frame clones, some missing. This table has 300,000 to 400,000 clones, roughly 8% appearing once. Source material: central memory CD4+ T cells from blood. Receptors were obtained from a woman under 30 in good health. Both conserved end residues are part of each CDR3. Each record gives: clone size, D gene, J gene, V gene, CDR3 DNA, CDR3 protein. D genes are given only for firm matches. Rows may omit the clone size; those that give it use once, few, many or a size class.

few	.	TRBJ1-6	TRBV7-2	TGTGCCAGCAGCTCAAACTTGGGCCCATTTTCACCCCTCCACTTT	CASSSNLGPFSPLHF
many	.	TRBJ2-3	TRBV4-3	TGCGCCAGCAGCCCCCAACCTTGGGATACGCAGTATTTT	CASSPQPWDTQYF
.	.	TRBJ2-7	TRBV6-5	TGTGCCAGCAGTTACTCGATTTTAGGGGGTAATTACGAGCAGTACTTC	CASSYSILGGNYEQYF
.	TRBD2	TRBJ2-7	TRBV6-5	TGTGCCAGCGCATACGGGACTAGGAGCTCCTACGAGCAGTACTTC	CASAYGTRSSYEQYF
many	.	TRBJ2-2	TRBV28	TGTGCCAGCAGTCTAAACACCGGGGAGCTGTTTTTT	CASSLNTGELFF
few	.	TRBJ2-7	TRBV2	TGTGCCGCGGGTCTGGATAGCGGAAACGAGCAGTACTTC	CAAGLDSGNEQYF
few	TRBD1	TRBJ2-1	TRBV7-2	TGTGCCAGCGGATACAGGGGACGCGGCCGTGGTAATGAGCAGTTCTTC	CASGYRGRGRGNEQFF
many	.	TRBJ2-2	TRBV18	TGTGCCAGCTCACGAACAGAGAACACCGGGGAGCTGTTTTTT	CASSRTENTGELFF
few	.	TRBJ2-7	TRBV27	TGTGCCAGCAGTCTACAATATCGGTACGAGCAGTACTTC	CASSLQYRYEQYF
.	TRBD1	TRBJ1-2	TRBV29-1	TGCAGCGCCACCCGGGACAGGGGGCAAGCCACCTTC	CSATRDRGQATF
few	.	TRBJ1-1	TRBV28	TGTGCCAGCAGTTTCAGGCTGCGGAGGAACACTGAAGCTTTCTTT	CASSFRLRRNTEAFF
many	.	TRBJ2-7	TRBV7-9	TGTGCCAGCAGGCCGGAGCCCTACGAGCAGTACTTC	CASRPEPYEQYF
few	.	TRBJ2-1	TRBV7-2	TGTGCCAGCAGCTTACAAAGATTGGGGGAGCAGTTCTTC	CASSLQRLGEQFF
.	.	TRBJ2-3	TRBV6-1	TGTGCCAGCAGTGAAAGACTAGTCCTCACACAGTATTTT	CASSERLVLTQYF
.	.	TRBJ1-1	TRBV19	TGTGCCAGTAGTACCCCACAGGGTGCCCTAGGCACTGAAGCTTTCTTT	CASSTPQGALGTEAFF
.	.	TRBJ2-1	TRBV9	TGTGCCAGCAGCGTAGACGGGACGGAGTACAATGAGCAGTTCTTC	CASSVDGTEYNEQFF
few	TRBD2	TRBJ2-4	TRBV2	TGTGCCAGCAGTACCGCCCCGGGACTACTGCACTTC	CASSTAPGLLHF
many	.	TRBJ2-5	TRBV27	TGTGCCAGCTCTACAGGGCGGGGGGAGACCCAGTACTTC	CASSTGRGETQYF
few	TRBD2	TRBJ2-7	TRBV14	TGTGCCAGCAGCCACGAACTAGCGGGGACCTACGAGCAGTACTTC	CASSHELAGTYEQYF
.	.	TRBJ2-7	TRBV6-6	TGTGCCAGCAGAAAGGGGAGTCAGGCGACCCCCTACGAGCAGTACTTC	CASRKGSQATPYEQYF
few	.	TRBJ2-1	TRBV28	TGTGCCAGCAGTTCAGCAGAGCAGATGGAGCAGTTCTTC	CASSSAEQMEQFF
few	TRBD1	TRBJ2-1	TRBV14	TGTGCCAGCAGCCAAATCCAGGGGGCGGGCAATGAGCAGTTCTTC	CASSQIQGAGNEQFF
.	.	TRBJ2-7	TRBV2	TGTGCCAGCAGTGATTTCGGGATCAGGCAGTACTTC	CASSDFGIRQYF
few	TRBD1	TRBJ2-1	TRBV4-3	TGCGCCAGCAGCCAAAGGGGGACAGGGTCCTACAATGAGCAGTTCTTC	CASSQRGTGSYNEQFF
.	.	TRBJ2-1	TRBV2	TGTGCCAGCAGTTTTTTCCTGTACAATGAGCAGTTCTTC	CASSFFLYNEQFF
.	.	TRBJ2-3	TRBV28	TGTGCCAGCATTCACTGGGACACAGATACGCAGTATTTT	CASIHWDTDTQYF
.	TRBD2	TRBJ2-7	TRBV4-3	TGCGCCAGCAGCCAAGGACCGACTAGCGACCCCTACGAGCAGTACTTC	CASSQGPTSDPYEQYF
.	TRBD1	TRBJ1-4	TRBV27	TGTGCCAGCAGTTTATATGGACAGGGTGCTGCTAATGAAAAACTGTTTTTT	CASSLYGQGAANEKLFF
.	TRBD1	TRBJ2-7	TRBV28	TGTGCCAGCAGACCACCAGGGGGACCTTACGAGCAGTACTTC	CASRPPGGPYEQYF
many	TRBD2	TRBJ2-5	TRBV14	TGTGCCAGCAGCCCCTTTAGCGGGAGGGATGAAGAGACCCAGTACTTC	CASSPFSGRDEETQYF
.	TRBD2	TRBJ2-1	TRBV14	TGTGCCAGCAGCCGACCACTAGCGGCAGGATACAATGAGCAGTTCTTC	CASSRPLAAGYNEQFF
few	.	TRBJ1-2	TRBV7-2	TGTGCCAGCAGCTTAAGTTATAGGGGCTTTGATGGCTACACCTTC	CASSLSYRGFDGYTF
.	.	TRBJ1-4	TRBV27	TGTGCCAGCAGCTCCGGCTGGGGGGGGAATGAAAAACTGTTTTTT	CASSSGWGGNEKLFF
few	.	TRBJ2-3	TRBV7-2	TGTGCCAGCAGCTTCCGAAAGGTACCCACAGATACGCAGTATTTT	CASSFRKVPTDTQYF